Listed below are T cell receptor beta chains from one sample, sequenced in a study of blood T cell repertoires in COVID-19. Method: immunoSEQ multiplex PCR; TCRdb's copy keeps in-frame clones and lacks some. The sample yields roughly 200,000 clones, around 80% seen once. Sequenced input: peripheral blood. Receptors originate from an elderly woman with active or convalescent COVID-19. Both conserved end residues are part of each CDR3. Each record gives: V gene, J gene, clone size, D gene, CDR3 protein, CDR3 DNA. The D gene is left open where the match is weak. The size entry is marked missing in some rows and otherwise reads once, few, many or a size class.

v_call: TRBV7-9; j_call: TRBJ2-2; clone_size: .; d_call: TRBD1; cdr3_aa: CASSSARQGNTGELFF; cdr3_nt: TGTGCCAGCAGTTCCGCCCGACAGGGAAACACCGGGGAGCTGTTTTTT
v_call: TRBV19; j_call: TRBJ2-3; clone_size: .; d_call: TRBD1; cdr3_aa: CASSTQGAADTQYF; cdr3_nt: TGTGCCAGTAGTACACAGGGGGCTGCAGATACGCAGTATTTT
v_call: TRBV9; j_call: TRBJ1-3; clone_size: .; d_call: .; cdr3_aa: CASSQTGISGNTIYF; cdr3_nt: TGTGCCAGCAGCCAAACAGGGATCTCTGGAAACACCATATATTTT
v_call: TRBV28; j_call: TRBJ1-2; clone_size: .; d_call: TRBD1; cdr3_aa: CASSLGQGNGYTF; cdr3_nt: TGTGCCAGCAGTCTCGGACAGGGGAATGGCTACACCTTC
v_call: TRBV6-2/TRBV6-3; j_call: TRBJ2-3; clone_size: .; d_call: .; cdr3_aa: CASSYSIGTWTYF; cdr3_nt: TGTGCCAGCAGTTACTCGATTGGGACATGGACGTATTTT
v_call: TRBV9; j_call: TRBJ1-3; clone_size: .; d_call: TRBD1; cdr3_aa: CASSVHQGAGNTIYF; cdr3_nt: TGTGCCAGCAGCGTCCATCAGGGGGCTGGAAACACCATATATTTT
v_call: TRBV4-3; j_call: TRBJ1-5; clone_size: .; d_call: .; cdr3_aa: CASSQDRYGFNQPQHF; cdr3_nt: TGCGCCAGCAGCCAAGATCGGTACGGGTTTAATCAGCCCCAGCATTTT
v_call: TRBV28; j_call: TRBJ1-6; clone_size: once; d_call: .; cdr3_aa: CASSVTGSSSPLHF; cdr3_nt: TGTGCCAGCAGCGTGACAGGATCAAGTTCACCCCTCCACTTT
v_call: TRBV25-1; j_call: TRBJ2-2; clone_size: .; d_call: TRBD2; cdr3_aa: CASSTPGLAGGGELFF; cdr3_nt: TGTGCCAGCAGCACTCCGGGACTAGCGGGGGGTGGGGAGCTGTTTTTT
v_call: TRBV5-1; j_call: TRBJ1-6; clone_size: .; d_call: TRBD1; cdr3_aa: CASSTGQGSYNSPLHF; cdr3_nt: TGCGCCAGCAGCACCGGACAGGGCTCCTATAATTCACCCCTCCACTTT
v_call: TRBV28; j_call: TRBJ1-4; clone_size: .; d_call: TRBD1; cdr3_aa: CASTSAGGTEKLFF; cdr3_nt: TGTGCCAGCACCTCGGCAGGGGGCACTGAAAAACTGTTTTTT
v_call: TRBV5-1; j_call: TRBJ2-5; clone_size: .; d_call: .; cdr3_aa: CASSRQGQETQYF; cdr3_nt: TGCGCCAGCAGCAGGCAGGGGCAAGAGACCCAGTACTTC
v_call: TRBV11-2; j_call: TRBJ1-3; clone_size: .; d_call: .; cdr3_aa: CASSLESYTIYF; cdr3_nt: TGTGCCAGCAGCTTAGAGTCCTACACCATATATTTT
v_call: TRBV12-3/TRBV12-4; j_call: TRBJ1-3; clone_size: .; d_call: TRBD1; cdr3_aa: CASSRGLGNTIYF; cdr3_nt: TGTGCCAGCAGCAGGGGGCTTGGAAACACCATATATTTT
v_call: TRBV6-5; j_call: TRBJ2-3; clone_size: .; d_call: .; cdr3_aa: CATSARAVDTQYF; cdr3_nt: TGTGCCACCTCGGCCAGGGCGGTAGATACGCAGTATTTT
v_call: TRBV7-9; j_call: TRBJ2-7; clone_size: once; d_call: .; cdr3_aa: CASSLGLEQYF; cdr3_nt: TGTGCCAGCAGCTTGGGACTGGAGCAGTACTTC
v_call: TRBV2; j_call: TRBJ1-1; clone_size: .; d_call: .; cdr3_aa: CASSFRPGHDTEAFF; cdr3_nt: TGTGCCAGCAGCTTCCGCCCGGGACACGACACTGAAGCTTTCTTT
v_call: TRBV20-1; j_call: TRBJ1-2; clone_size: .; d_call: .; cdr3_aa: CSANQDYGYTF; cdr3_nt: TGCAGTGCTAATCAGGACTATGGCTACACCTTC
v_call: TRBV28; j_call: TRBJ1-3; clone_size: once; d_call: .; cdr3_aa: CASSLSSPHSGNTIYF; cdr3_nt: TGTGCCAGCAGTTTAAGTTCCCCACACTCTGGAAACACCATATATTTT
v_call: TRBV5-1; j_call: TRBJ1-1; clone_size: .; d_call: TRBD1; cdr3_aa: CASRTVYRGLTEAFF; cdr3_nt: TGCGCCAGCAGAACGGTATACAGGGGGCTTACTGAAGCTTTCTTT
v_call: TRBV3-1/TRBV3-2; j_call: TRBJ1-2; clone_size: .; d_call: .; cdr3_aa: CASSQSARDGYTF; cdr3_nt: TGTGCCAGCAGCCAATCCGCCAGGGATGGCTACACCTTC
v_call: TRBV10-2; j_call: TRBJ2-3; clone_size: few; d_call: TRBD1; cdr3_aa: CASTTGGGFGTDTQYF; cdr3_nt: TGCGCCAGCACGACAGGGGGCGGATTTGGCACAGATACGCAGTATTTT
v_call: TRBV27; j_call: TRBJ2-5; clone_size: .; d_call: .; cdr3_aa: CASSFTGQETQYF; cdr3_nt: TGTGCCAGCAGTTTCACGGGTCAAGAGACCCAGTACTTC
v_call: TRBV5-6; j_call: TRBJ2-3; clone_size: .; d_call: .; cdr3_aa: CASSLALGGRGDTQYF; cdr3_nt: TGTGCCAGCAGCTTGGCTCTTGGGGGCCGAGGGGATACGCAGTATTTT
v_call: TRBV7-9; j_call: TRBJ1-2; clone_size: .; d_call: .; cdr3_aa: CASSPVGVYGYTF; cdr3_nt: TGTGCCAGCAGTCCGGTGGGAGTCTATGGCTACACCTTC
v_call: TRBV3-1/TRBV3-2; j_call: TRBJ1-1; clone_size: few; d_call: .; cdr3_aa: CASSQSHGTEAFF; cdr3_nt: TGTGCCAGCAGCCAATCGCACGGCACTGAAGCTTTCTTT
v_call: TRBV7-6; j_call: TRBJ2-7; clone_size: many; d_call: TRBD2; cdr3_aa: CASSPELAGNSEQYF; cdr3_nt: TGTGCCAGCAGCCCAGAACTAGCGGGCAACTCCGAGCAGTACTTC
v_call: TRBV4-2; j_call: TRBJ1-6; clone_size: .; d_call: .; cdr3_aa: CASRKIQTDSPLHF; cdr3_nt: TGTGCCAGCAGAAAGATTCAAACAGATTCACCCCTCCACTTT
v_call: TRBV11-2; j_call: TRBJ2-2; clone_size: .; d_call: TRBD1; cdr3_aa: CASGENRGMGTGELFF; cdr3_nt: TGTGCCAGCGGGGAAAACAGGGGAATGGGGACCGGGGAGCTGTTTTTT
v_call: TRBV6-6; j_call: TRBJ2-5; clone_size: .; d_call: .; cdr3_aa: CASSYSMGAGETQYF; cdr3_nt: TGTGCCAGCAGTTACTCTATGGGGGCGGGAGAGACCCAGTACTTC
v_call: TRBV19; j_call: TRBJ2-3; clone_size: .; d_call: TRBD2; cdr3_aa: CASSIGSFRTSGPAPDTQYF; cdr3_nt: TGTGCCAGTAGTATAGGATCCTTCCGGACTAGCGGTCCTGCACCAGATACGCAGTATTTT
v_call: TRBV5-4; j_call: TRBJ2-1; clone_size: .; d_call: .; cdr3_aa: CASSQDFHDEQFF; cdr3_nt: TGTGCCAGCAGCCAAGACTTCCATGATGAGCAGTTCTTC
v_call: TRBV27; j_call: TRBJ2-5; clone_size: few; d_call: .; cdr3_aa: CASSSGLSGETQYF; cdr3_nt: TGTGCCAGCAGTTCAGGACTAAGCGGAGAGACCCAGTACTTC
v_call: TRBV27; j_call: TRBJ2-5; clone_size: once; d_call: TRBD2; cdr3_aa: CASSFIGGAAETQYF; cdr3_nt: TGTGCCAGCAGTTTTATCGGGGGGGCAGCAGAGACCCAGTACTTC
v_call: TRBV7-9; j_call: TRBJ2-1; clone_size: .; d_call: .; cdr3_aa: CASSLSGGEQFF; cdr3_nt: TGTGCCAGCAGCTTATCTGGCGGTGAGCAGTTCTTC
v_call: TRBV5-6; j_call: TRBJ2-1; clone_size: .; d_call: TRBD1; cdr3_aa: CASTTGAYNEQFF; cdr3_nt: TGTGCCAGCACAACAGGGGCCTACAATGAGCAGTTCTTC
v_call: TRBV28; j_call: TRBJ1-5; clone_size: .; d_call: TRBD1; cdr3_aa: CASSYGTGGPNQPQHF; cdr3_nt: TGTGCCAGCAGTTACGGGACAGGGGGACCCAATCAGCCCCAGCATTTT
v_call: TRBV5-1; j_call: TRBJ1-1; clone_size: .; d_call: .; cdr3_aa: CASSQNQGYAEAFF; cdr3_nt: TGCGCCAGCAGCCAAAATCAGGGGTACGCTGAAGCTTTCTTT
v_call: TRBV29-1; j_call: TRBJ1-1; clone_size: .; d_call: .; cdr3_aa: CSVERRLYSEAFF; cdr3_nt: TGCAGCGTTGAGCGGAGATTATATTCGGAAGCTTTCTTT
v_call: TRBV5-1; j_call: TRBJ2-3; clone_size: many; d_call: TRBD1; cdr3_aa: CASSSGQGYTDTQYF; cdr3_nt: TGCGCCAGCAGTTCCGGACAGGGATACACAGATACGCAGTATTTT
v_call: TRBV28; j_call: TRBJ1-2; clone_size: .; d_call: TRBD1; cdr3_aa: CASSQTGTVFYGYTF; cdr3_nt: TGTGCCAGCAGTCAGACAGGGACCGTTTTCTATGGCTACACCTTC
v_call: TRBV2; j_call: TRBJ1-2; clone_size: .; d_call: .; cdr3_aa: CASKGGTFYGYTF; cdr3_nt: TGTGCCAGCAAGGGGGGGACCTTCTATGGCTACACCTTC
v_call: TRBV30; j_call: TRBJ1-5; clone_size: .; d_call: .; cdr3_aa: CAYTTARGNQPQHF; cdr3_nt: TGTGCCTATACGACAGCGCGCGGCAATCAGCCCCAGCATTTT
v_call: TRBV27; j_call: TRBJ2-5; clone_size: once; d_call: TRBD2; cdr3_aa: CASSPFTSGSQETQYF; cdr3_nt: TGTGCCAGCAGTCCCTTCACTAGCGGGAGCCAAGAGACCCAGTACTTC
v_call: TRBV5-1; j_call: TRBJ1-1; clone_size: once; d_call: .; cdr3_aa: CASREFVTEAFF; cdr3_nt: TGCGCCAGCAGGGAGTTTGTCACTGAAGCTTTCTTT
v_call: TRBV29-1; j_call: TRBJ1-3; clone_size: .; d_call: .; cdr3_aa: CSVGTGMEPGNTIYF; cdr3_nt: TGCAGCGTTGGTACAGGGATGGAGCCTGGAAACACCATATATTTT
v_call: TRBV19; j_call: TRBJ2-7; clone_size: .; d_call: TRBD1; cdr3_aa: CASSINRGYEQYF; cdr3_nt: TGTGCCAGTAGTATTAACAGGGGTTACGAGCAGTACTTC
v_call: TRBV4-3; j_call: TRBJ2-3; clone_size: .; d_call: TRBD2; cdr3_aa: CASSPGALAGGLTTDTQYF; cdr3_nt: TGCGCCAGCAGCCCCGGGGCACTAGCGGGGGGCCTCACGACAGATACGCAGTATTTT
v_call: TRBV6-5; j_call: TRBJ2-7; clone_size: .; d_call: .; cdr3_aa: CASSYFGQLYEQYF; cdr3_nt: TGTGCCAGCAGTTACTTCGGACAGTTATACGAGCAGTACTTC
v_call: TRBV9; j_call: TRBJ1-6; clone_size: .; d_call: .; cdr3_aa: CASSALQGSNSPLHF; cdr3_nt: TGTGCCAGCAGCGCCCTGCAGGGGAGTAATTCACCCCTCCACTTT
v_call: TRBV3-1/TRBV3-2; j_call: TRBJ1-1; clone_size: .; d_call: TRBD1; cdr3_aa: CASSQGTGVAFF; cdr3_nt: TGTGCCAGCAGCCAGGGGACAGGGGTCGCTTTCTTT
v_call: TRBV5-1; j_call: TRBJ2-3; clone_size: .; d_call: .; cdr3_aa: CASSPRVADTQYF; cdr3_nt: TGCGCCAGCAGCCCGCGAGTAGCAGATACGCAGTATTTT
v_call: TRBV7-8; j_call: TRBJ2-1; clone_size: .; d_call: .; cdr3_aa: CASSLAWAPLYNEQFF; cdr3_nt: TGTGCCAGCAGCTTAGCCTGGGCCCCCCTTTACAATGAGCAGTTCTTC
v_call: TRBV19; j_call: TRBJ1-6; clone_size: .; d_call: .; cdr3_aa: CASSIGVRRMNSPLHF; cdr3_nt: TGTGCCAGTAGTATAGGGGTGCGGCGGATGAATTCACCCCTCCACTTT